This T cell receptor beta chain was obtained from a study of T cells in tuberculosis listed by TCRdb under 2018. For the study in its entirety: To characterize T cells specific for the mycobacterial lipid antigen glucose monomycolate (GMM), the study used CD1B tetramers together with high-throughput TCR immunosequencing. With 9 to 10 people per group, a South African clinical cohort compared IGRA-negative adolescents, IGRA-positive adolescents with latent tuberculosis, and adults with active tuberculosis.

Here is what the overall study found, with its caveats: Clinical samples were selected based on the availability of cryopreserved specimens, with adults included as active tuberculosis cases and adolescents included as controls. The smaller NN-distances in active tuberculosis patients were driven in part by shorter CDR3-alpha lengths, while the difference seen for TCR-beta was not statistically significant. An accuracy of 87% (AUROC roughly 0.87) was reached by a classifier using the diverse GMM-specific repertoire, compared with more than 65% accuracy when GEM motif frequencies were used. Active tuberculosis TCR-alpha repertoires showed smaller mean NN-distances to GMM-specific TCRs than IGRA-negative controls, suggesting clonal expansion of these TCRs.

The immunoSEQ multiplex PCR assay was used to generate TCR libraries, with TCR-beta and/or TCR-alpha/delta assays applied to each sample. The amplified TCR libraries were sequenced on the Illumina high-throughput platform. In the original analysis: Clustering and dimensionality reduction relied on pairwise TCRdist distances among GMM-specific receptors from T cells that were either sorted ex vivo or expanded in vitro. The score assigned to each clinical repertoire was mean NN-distance, meaning the average TCRdist to the nearest 10% of tetramer-positive reference sequences. GEM TCR motif frequency was calculated as the fraction of unique TCRs that matched known GEM sequences by V/J usage and CDR3 length. Linear discriminant analysis with leave-one-out cross-validation, implemented in scikit-learn, was used to classify active tuberculosis. This is the immuneACCESS table as TCRdb keeps it, with only in-frame sequences that have V and J called. A part of the clones is gone; compared with another copy, unresolved V genes explain less than half, and the rest is unexplained. For V, J and clone size, that table is used; D and trimming come from the DNA. The sample table contains about 37,000 clones; only one count was recorded for 85% to 95% of them. About 12% of the sample comes from the top ten.

The CDR3 runs 14 residues from the cysteine to the phenylalanine. Only the CDR3 DNA stays, 42 bases, in frame from base 1. Relative to germline, V is 6 bases shorter and J is 0 bases shorter, with 9 bases between their ends. According to the germline V gene, CDR1 reads SGHVS and CDR2 reads FNYEAQ. At study entry, a tuberculin skin test and the QuantiFERON-TB GOLD In-Tube IGRA were used to screen adolescents for latent tuberculosis infection. Unsorted cryopreserved PBMC were immunosequenced, covering on average around 94,000 T cells per clinical donor. Eleven high schools in the Worcester region of the Western Cape, South Africa, served as enrollment sites for adolescents aged 12 to 18 years. Ten or so M. tuberculosis-infected adolescents and about ten uninfected adolescents, matched for age and sex, were selected. For the adolescents, PBMC were isolated by density centrifugation from freshly drawn heparinized blood and then cryopreserved.

Comments on this clone: The antigen this receptor binds is unknown. Per-base qualities were not stored, and no clone one base away is much larger.

The receptor comes from a donor aged 10 to 29 with latent tuberculosis or without tuberculosis infection. Some clones in this sample may be carry-over from other donors' samples. This chain is built from TRBV7-6 and TRBJ2-1; TRBD1 is possibly the D segment (6 matching bases). The specimen sequenced was PBMCs. Here is the DNA: TGTGCCAGCAGTGGGGACAACTCCTACAATGAGCAGTTCTTC. It encodes CASSGDNSYNEQFF.